The source of this T cell receptor beta chain is a study of tumor and adjacent non-tumor tissue in lung cancer (dated by TCRdb to 2016 to 2018). General notes on the study: Patients with adenocarcinoma (roughly 12), squamous cell carcinoma (2) and small cell lung cancer (1) were included in the cohort. The 15 enrolled patients, of whom 10 were men and 5 were women, were aged about 31 to 80 years and were diagnosed with TNM stage I to III disease. Sequencing generated a total of 95 million to 150 million productive TCRbeta reads, averaging roughly 4.4 million reads per sample. Bulk TCRbeta repertoires were compared between lung tumor tissue and matched distant non-tumor lung tissue obtained from roughly 16 lung cancer patients. Fewer than 35 paired specimens, one tumor and one normal lung sample per patient, were profiled by TCRbeta CDR3 sequencing. Results the study describes overall, beyond this receptor: A significantly larger cumulative share of the repertoire was made up by the top 100 clones in normal lung than in tumor tissue. Because peripheral blood was not sequenced, the blood TCRbeta repertoires of the lung cancer patients in the study went unexamined. The sequencing platform is not named in the methods, and unique molecular identifiers are not mentioned. Significantly higher TCR diversity (inverse Simpson) was observed in tumor tissue than in normal lung tissue (431.37 vs 166.20, P = 0.0075, Mann-Whitney U test). The cohort had only approximately 16 patients, and the authors noted that larger samples and more detailed clinical data are needed. TCR diversity was significantly higher in younger patients, and greater tumor TCR diversity was associated with shorter overall survival and shorter disease-free survival.

About this clonotype: Its binding antigen is unknown. A much larger clone lies a single base off, so this may be a read error.

The library was prepared using multiplex PCR. Sequencing instrument: Illumina HiSeq 2500. TCRbeta libraries were built by three rounds of nested PCR using primers (Table S4), following protocols modified from ARM-PCR. Before sequencing, PCR products in the 200-500 bp range were cut out of the gel and cleaned up using the QIAquick gel extraction kit. Under the source paper's analysis protocol: Reads were cleaned using Trimmomatic, were merged into complete CDR3 sequences using FLASH, and were assigned to V(D)J germline segments using MiTCR. Clonal diversity was computed as the inverse Simpson's index with VDJtools. Productive reads were defined as in-frame sequences without a premature stop codon. The raw public reads went through TCRdb reprocessing: fastp at Q25, MiXCR clone calling, in-frame beta chains kept. Every entry covers one CDR3 protein and lists the most common genes and DNA from its rows. The V and J calls and clone size come from TCRdb's table, not from the authors' own analysis. Counted in this sample were approximately 100,000 distinct CDR3 sequences; roughly 80% of them appeared once. Around 37% of the sample comes from the top ten.

CDR1 is given as SQVTM and CDR2 as ANQGSEA, both from the germline V gene. From its cysteine to its phenylalanine, the CDR3 spans 16 amino acids. Only the CDR3 portion is preserved as DNA: 48 bases, with reading frame beginning at the first base. RNA was extracted from bulk unsorted tissue and checked for quality with a NanoDrop ND-1000 and an Agilent 2100. All donors had newly diagnosed lung cancer, had not received prior chemotherapy, and were admitted for thoracic surgery in China between August and November 2014. Anyone who had undergone radiotherapy or chemotherapy before, or who had another cancer at the same time, was left out of the study. Surgical tissue pieces of roughly 1-2.3 cm3 were preserved in RNAlater solution and stored at -80 °C until use.

The TCR was taken from an older woman with non-small cell lung cancer. The sequenced material came from lung tumor tissue. Here the chain combines TRBV29-1 and TRBJ2-3; D gene: possibly TRBD1, on 6 matching bases. The CDR3 is CSVLGGPLSSTHTQYF. The DNA sequence follows: TGCAGCGTTCTTGGGGGCCCCCTTTCTAGCACACATACGCAGTATTTT.